A single sample gave rise to the 24 T cell receptor beta chains below, sequenced in a study of radiotherapy plus CTLA-4 blockade in lung cancer. Generated by immunoSEQ multiplex PCR, the TCRdb table keeps only in-frame clones and is missing some. Found here are around 82,000 clones, 85% to 90% of them singletons; the top ten hold over 15%. Source: peripheral blood, taken from a patient treated with radiotherapy plus ipilimumab. These receptors were obtained from a human donor with non-small cell lung cancer that progressed on radiotherapy plus ipilimumab.

This chain links TRBV5-4 with TRBJ2-1; D is possibly TRBD1 or TRBD2 (5 bases each). This CDR3 region has 14 residues. Trimming took 2 bases from V and 7 from J, leaving 13 bases between them. Germline CDR1 is SGHNT and CDR2 is YYREEE (reference sequence). As DNA, the CDR3 is TGTGCCAGCAGCTTCGGGACCCCATGGAATGAGCAGTTCTTC. Translating it yields CASSFGTPWNEQFF. Full variable domain (remainder filled in from reference TRBV5-4 and TRBJ2-1): ETGVTQSPTHLIKTRGQQVTLRCSSQSGHNTVSWYQQALGQGPQFIFQYYREEENGRGNFPPRFSGLQFPNYSSELNVNALELDDSALYLCASSFGTPWNEQFFGPGTRLTVL.

The chain joins TRBV18 to TRBJ2-7, with TRBD2 matching over 7 bases. V lost 3 bases, J lost 5 bases, and 4 bases stayed unmatched. The germline CDR1 and CDR2 sequences are KGHSH and LQKENI. The CDR3 runs 13 residues. The CDR3 bases are TGTGCCAGCTCACCGGGGACTACGGACGAGCAGTACTTC. It specifies CASSPGTTDEQYF.

The V and J genes are TRBV6-6 and TRBJ2-3, with D perhaps assigned TRBD1 or TRBD2 (5 bases each). The germline V gene encodes CDR1 MNHNY and CDR2 SVGAGI (reference sequence). The CDR3 sequence is 14 residues long. Trimming stripped 8 bases from V and 3 bases from J, with 15 bases between. CDR3 coding DNA: TGTGCCAGCGGGGGTTGGAGGCGAACAGATACGCAGTATTTT. This encodes CASGGWRRTDTQYF.

The chain links TRBV6-5 to TRBJ2-7; TRBD2 aligns across 9 bases. The CDR3 runs 15 residues. CDR1 and CDR2 (germline): MNHEY, SVGAGI. V lost 4 bases, J lost 3 bases, and 7 bases stayed unmatched. This CDR3 reads CASSLPGLAIYEQYF. The CDR3, as DNA: TGTGCCAGCAGTTTGCCGGGACTAGCCATCTACGAGCAGTACTTC.

The chain couples TRBV6-6 to TRBJ2-5, with TRBD2 matching 11 bases. Germline lookup yields CDR1 MNHNY and CDR2 SVGAGI (reference sequence). V lost 6 bases and J lost 9; bases outside the gene matches: 6. The CDR3 has 13 residues. CDR3 nucleotides: TGTGCCAGCAGCCCGTCTAGCGGGAGGCCCCAGTACTTC. It yields the protein CASSPSSGRPQYF.

The chain employs TRBV5-5 and TRBJ1-6, with D maybe TRBD1 (5 bases). V was shortened by 6 bases and J by 8 bases, with 18 bases between the two germline ends. This CDR3 has 15 amino acids. Per germline, CDR1 SGHKS and CDR2 YYEKEE (reference sequence). For the CDR3, the DNA is TGTGCCAGCAATCGGGGTGCCCGGGGGGATTCACCCCTCCACTTT. This gives the protein CASNRGARGDSPLHF. The entire variable domain, with the rest obtained from reference TRBV5-5 and TRBJ1-6, is as follows: DAGVTQSPTHLIKTRGQQVTLRCSPISGHKSVSWYQQVLGQGPQFIFQYYEKEERGRGNFPDRFSARQFPNYSSELNVNALLLGDSALYLCASNRGARGDSPLHFGNGTRLTVT.

Details on this clone: The same CDR3 arises from other DNA sequences in this sample as well. In DNA, the CDR3 is TGCGCCAGCAGCTTGGCTGGCACAAGCTACGAGCAGTACTTC. Its translation: CASSLAGTSYEQYF. The J gene is TRBJ2-7, the V gene TRBV5-1; D uncertain. V lost 0 bases and J lost 3, with 10 bases in between. The CDR3 extends over 14 amino acids. Germline CDR1 and CDR2: SGHRS and YFSETQ.

The rearrangement links TRBV7-9 to TRBJ2-6; D call uncertain. V gave up 6 bases and J gave up 0 bases, with 9 bases separating them. Germline lookup yields CDR1 SEHNR and CDR2 FQNEAQ (reference sequence). The length of the CDR3 is 15 residues. The CDR3 DNA reads TGTGCCAGCAGTTCCACGGTCTCTGGGGCCAACGTCCTGACTTTC. Its translation is CASSSTVSGANVLTF.

The rearrangement joins TRBV4-1 to TRBJ1-1; tentative D call: TRBD1 (6 bases). V gave up 2 bases and J gave up 6 bases, with 10 bases separating them. The CDR3 is made up of 13 amino acids. From germline, CDR1 is MGHRA and CDR2 YSYEKL. The CDR3 is CASSQPGASEAFF. The CDR3 DNA reads TGCGCCAGCAGCCAACCGGGGGCTTCTGAAGCTTTCTTT.

This clone showed up just once. V and J are TRBV20-1 and TRBJ2-7; tentatively, D is TRBD2 (5 bases). Germline values: CDR1 DFQATT, CDR2 SNEGSKA (reference sequence). This CDR3 region has 11 residues. The V end lost 5 bases, the J end lost 5 bases, and 10 bases lay between the germline ends. The DNA of the CDR3 is TGCAGTGCTCTTATCGGGAACGAGCAGTACTTC. It yields the protein CSALIGNEQYF.

The rearrangement links TRBV9 to TRBJ2-7, with D possibly matching TRBD2 (6 bases). V gave up 3 bases and J gave up 13 bases, with 20 bases separating them. The CDR3 runs 13 residues. Per germline, CDR1 SGDLS and CDR2 YYNGEE. The chain's CDR3 is CASSAGVSSVIYF. CDR3 bases: TGTGCCAGCAGCGCCGGCGTTTCTAGCGTGATATACTTC. The full variable domain, completed using reference TRBV9 and TRBJ2-7, is DSGVTQTPKHLITATGQRVTLRCSPRSGDLSVYWYQQSLDQGLQFLIQYYNGEERAKGNILERFSAQQFPDLHSELNLSSLELGDSALYFCASSAGVSSVIYFGPGTRLTVT.

The rearrangement links TRBV6-5 to TRBJ1-2; D is uncertain. V gave up 0 bases and J gave up 8 bases, with 10 bases separating them. The CDR3 consists of 13 residues. Germline lookup yields CDR1 MNHEY and CDR2 SVGAGI. This chain's CDR3 is CASSYSFGLGYTF. In DNA, the CDR3 is TGTGCCAGCAGTTACTCGTTCGGATTGGGCTACACCTTC.

Only a few counts were recorded for this clone. For the CDR3, the DNA is TGTGCCAGCAGTGGAATAGCGGGAGGTGGCCACGAGCAGTACTTC. Translating gives CASSGIAGGGHEQYF. The gene calls are TRBV2 and TRBJ2-7, with 10 bases fitting TRBD2. Germline trimming cut 4 bases from V and 5 bases from J; bases unmatched to any gene: 8. CDR1 and CDR2 (germline): SNHLY, FYNNEI. The CDR3 is made up of 15 amino acids. Based on the CDR3 plus reference TRBV2 and TRBJ2-7, the full variable domain is EPEVTQTPSHQVTQMGQEVILRCVPISNHLYFYWYRQILGQKVEFLVSFYNNEISEKSEIFDDQFSVERPDGSNFTLKIRSTKLEDSAMYFCASSGIAGGGHEQYFGPGTRLTVT.

CDR3 DNA: TGTGCAAGTCGCTTAGTAGGGGGGGCTAGTACGCCCCAAGAGACCCAGTACTTC. Translation: CASRLVGGASTPQETQYF. This chain uses TRBV12-2 with TRBJ2-5; the table's D gene call, TRBD2, was not cross checked with the DNA. TRBV12-2 is a documented pseudogene. The CDR3 contains 18 residues.

Here the CDR3 DNA reads TGTGCCAGCAGCTTAGGGAGACACCAGTACGAGCAGTACTTC. It specifies CASSLGRHQYEQYF. This chain uses TRBV7-9 with TRBJ2-7; D not certain. V lost 1 base and J lost 4, with 11 bases in between. CDR1 is SEHNR and CDR2 is FQNEAQ in the germline V gene (reference sequence). This CDR3 contains 14 residues.

The chain recombines TRBV2 with TRBJ1-4, with D possibly matching TRBD1 (6 bases). Deletions cut 5 bases from V and 4 bases from J, with 17 bases between. The CDR3 is 16 amino acids. The germline V gene encodes CDR1 SNHLY and CDR2 FYNNEI. CDR3 sequence (DNA): TGTGCCAGCAGTACGCCTCGGACAGAGCATAATGAAAAACTGTTTTTT. This sequence encodes CASSTPRTEHNEKLFF.

The rearrangement joins TRBV11-3 to TRBJ2-7, with unresolved D. There are 13 residues in the CDR3. Germline CDR1 reads SGHNT; CDR2 reads YENEEA. This CDR3 reads CASSLSFGWSTLV. The CDR3 coding sequence is TGTGCCAGCAGCTTATCGTTCGGTTGGTCTACCCTTGTT.

The CDR3 loop is CAIRTGWETGELFF. The DNA of the CDR3 is TGTGCCATCAGGACCGGTTGGGAAACCGGGGAGCTGTTTTTT. J is TRBJ2-2 and V is TRBV10-3; D gene unclear. The CDR3 runs to 14 residues. The germline CDR1 and CDR2 sequences are ENHRY and SYGVKD. V was clipped by 6 bases and J by 5 bases, with 13 bases between them.

The gene calls are TRBV7-2 and TRBJ2-7; TRBD1 matches at 10 bases. The germline gives CDR1 SGHTA, CDR2 FQGNSA. CDR3 size: 15 residues. Unmatched junction bases numbered 9, after V lost 5 bases and J lost 5 bases. The CDR3 spells CASSPQTGGRNEQYF. CDR3 coding DNA: TGTGCCAGCAGCCCACAGACAGGGGGCCGGAACGAGCAGTACTTC.

J is TRBJ2-3 and V is TRBV4-3; 8 bases fit TRBD1. V dropped 0 bases and J dropped 1; count of bases not matched to a gene: 9. The CDR3 extends over 18 amino acids. Germline CDR1 reads LGHNA; CDR2 reads YSLEER. CDR3 region: CASSQEGRQGLGTDTQYF. CDR3 coding DNA: TGCGCCAGCAGCCAAGAAGGGCGACAGGGGCTGGGCACAGATACGCAGTATTTT.

The chain recombines TRBV30 with TRBJ2-7; D assignment may be TRBD1 or TRBD2 (5 bases each). V was shortened by 8 bases and J by 3 bases, with 17 bases between the two germline ends. CDR1 and CDR2 (germline): GTSNPN, SVGIG (reference sequence). The CDR3 is 13 amino acids. In nucleotides, the CDR3 is TGTGCCGCAAACCGGGACCTCGGCTACGAGCAGTACTTC. Translation gives CAANRDLGYEQYF.

This clone was seen a single time. The J gene is TRBJ1-1, the V gene TRBV5-1; D unresolved. The germline gives CDR1 SGHRS, CDR2 YFSETQ. The length of the CDR3 is 13 residues. Deletions cut 4 bases from V and 2 bases from J, with 9 bases between. CDR3 amino acids: CASSQDGNTEAFF. CDR3 coding DNA: TGCGCCAGCAGCCAGGACGGAAACACTGAAGCTTTCTTT.

V usage is TRBV5-1 and J usage is TRBJ2-6, with D perhaps matching TRBD1 (5 bases). Germline V lookup: CDR1 SGHRS, CDR2 YFSETQ. The CDR3 has 15 residues. Trimming stripped 4 bases from V and 4 bases from J, with 12 bases between. The CDR3 loop is CASSPGQAGANVLTF. DNA of the CDR3: TGCGCCAGCAGCCCTGGACAAGCCGGGGCCAACGTCCTGACTTTC.

The chain joins TRBV28 to TRBJ1-5; D is uncertain. The CDR3 extends over 13 amino acids. V gave up 6 bases and J gave up 0 bases, with 6 bases separating them. Germline V gives CDR1 MDHEN, CDR2 SYDVKM. CDR3 sequence (DNA): TGTGCCAGCAGGCCTTATAGCAATCAGCCCCAGCATTTT. It specifies CASRPYSNQPQHF.